The 3 T cell receptor beta chains reported below all come from one sample, sequenced in a study of cytomegalovirus exposure and HLA in healthy donors. Generated by immunoSEQ multiplex PCR, the TCRdb table keeps only in-frame clones and is missing some. In the table there are some 240,000 clones, less than 90% of which are singletons. Material: PBMCs. All receptors derive from a woman between 18 and 29 years old in good health and CMV-seronegative.

The chain uses TRBV5-1 and TRBJ2-3; D may correspond to TRBD1 or TRBD2 (5 bases each). Deletions cut 0 bases from V and 3 bases from J, with 17 bases between. Germline CDR1 is SGHRS and CDR2 is YFSETQ. This CDR3 has 17 residues. The CDR3 sequence is CASSLAYGAVGTDTQYF. The CDR3 DNA sequence: TGCGCCAGCAGCTTGGCTTACGGGGCAGTAGGGACAGATACGCAGTATTTT.

This sequence joins TRBV6-1 and TRBJ2-5, with a possible D match to TRBD1 (6 bases). V was pared by 4 bases and J by 5 bases, with 17 bases between. The CDR3 is made up of 15 amino acids. Looked up from germline, CDR1 is MNHNS and CDR2 is SASEGT. CDR3: CASSGPRGGSETQYF. CDR3 bases: TGTGCCAGCAGTGGTCCCAGGGGCGGATCGGAGACCCAGTACTTC.

This clone was seen more than once but under ten times. The chain carries TRBV7-9 and TRBJ2-5; D remains ambiguous. The CDR3 has 14 amino acids. Trimming pared 5 bases from V and 3 bases from J, leaving 13 bases between. Germline CDR1 and CDR2: SEHNR and FQNEAQ (reference sequence). The CDR3 bases are TGTGCCAGCAGCCCGACAAGAACCGAAGAGACCCAGTACTTC. As protein: CASSPTRTEETQYF.